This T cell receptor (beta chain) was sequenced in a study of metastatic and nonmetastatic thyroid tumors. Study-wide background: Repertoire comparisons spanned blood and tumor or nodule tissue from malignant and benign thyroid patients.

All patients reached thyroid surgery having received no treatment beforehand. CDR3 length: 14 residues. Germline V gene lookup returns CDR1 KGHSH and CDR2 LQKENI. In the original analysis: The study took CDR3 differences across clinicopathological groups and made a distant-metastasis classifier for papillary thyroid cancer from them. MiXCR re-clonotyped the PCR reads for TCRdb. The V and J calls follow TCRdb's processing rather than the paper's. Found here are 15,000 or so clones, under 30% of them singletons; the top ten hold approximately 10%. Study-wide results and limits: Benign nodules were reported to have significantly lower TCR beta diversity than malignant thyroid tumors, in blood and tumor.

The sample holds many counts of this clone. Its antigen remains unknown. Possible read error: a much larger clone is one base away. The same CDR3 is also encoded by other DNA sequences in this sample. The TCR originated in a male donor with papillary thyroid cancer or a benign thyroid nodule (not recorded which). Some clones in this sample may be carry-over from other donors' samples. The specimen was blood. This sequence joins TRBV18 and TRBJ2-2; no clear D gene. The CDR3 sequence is CASSPPSVTGELFF. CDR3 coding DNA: TGCGCCAGCTCACCACCTTCCGTCACCGGGGAGCTGTTTTTT.